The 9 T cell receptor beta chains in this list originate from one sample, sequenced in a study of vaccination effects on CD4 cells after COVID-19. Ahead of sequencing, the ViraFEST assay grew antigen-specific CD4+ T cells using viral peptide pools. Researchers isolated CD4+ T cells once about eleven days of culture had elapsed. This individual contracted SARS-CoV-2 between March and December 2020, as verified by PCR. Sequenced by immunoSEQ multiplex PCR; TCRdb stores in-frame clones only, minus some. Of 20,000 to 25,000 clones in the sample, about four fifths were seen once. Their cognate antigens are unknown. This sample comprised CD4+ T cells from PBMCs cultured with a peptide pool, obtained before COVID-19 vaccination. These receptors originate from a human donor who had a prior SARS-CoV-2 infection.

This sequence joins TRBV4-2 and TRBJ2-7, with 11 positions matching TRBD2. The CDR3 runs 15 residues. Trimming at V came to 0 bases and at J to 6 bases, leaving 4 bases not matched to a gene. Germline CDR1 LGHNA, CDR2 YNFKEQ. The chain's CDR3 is CASSQEEGTSGEQYF. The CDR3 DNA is TGTGCCAGCAGCCAAGAAGAAGGGACTAGCGGCGAGCAGTACTTC.

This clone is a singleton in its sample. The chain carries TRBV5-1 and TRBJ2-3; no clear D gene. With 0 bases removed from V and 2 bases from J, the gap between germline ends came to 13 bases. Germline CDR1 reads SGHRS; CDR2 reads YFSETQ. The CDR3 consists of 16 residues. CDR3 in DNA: TGCGCCAGCAGCTTGGTCGGCGGCGGAGACACAGATACGCAGTATTTT. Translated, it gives CASSLVGGGDTDTQYF.

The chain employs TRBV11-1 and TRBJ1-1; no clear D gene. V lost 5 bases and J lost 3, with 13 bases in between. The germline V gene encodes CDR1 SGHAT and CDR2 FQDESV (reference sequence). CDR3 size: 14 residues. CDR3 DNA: TGTGCCAGCAGCCCTCCGGCCCATGACACTGAAGCTTTCTTT. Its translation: CASSPPAHDTEAFF.

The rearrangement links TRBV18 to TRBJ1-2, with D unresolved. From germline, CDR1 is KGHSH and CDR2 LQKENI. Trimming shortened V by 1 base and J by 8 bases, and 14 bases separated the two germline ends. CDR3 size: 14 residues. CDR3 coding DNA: TGTGCCAGCTCACCACTTGGCGAATCGAGCGGCTACACCTTC. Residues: CASSPLGESSGYTF.

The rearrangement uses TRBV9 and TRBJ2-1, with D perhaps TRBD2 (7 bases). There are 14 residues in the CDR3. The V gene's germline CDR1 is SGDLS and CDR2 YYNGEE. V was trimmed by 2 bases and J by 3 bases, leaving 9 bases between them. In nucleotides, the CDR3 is TGTGCCAGCAGCGTCGGGGGGCACTACAATGAGCAGTTCTTC. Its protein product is CASSVGGHYNEQFF.

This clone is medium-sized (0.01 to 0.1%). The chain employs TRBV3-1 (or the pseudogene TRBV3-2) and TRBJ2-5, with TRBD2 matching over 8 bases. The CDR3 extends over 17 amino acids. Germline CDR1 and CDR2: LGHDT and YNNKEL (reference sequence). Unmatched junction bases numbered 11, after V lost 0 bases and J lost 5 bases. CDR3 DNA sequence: TGTGCCAGCAGCCAAGATCCGGGACGGGAGGGCCGGGAGACCCAGTACTTC. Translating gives CASSQDPGREGRETQYF.

CDR3 DNA: TGTGCCAGCAGCTTGGGGAAACGGACAGGGTACTGTCAGCCCCAGCATTTT. Protein: CASSLGKRTGYCQPQHF. This rearrangement joins TRBV5-6 to TRBJ1-5; 8 bases are shared with TRBD1. Germline trimming cut 0 bases from V and 6 bases from J; bases unmatched to any gene: 11. CDR1 and CDR2 from the germline V gene are SGHDT and YYEEEE. The CDR3 is 17 residues long.

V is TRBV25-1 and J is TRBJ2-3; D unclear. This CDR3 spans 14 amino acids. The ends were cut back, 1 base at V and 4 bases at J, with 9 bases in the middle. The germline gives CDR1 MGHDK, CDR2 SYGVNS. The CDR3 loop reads CASSELKGSDTQYF. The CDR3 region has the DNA TGTGCCAGCAGTGAATTAAAAGGGTCAGATACGCAGTATTTT.

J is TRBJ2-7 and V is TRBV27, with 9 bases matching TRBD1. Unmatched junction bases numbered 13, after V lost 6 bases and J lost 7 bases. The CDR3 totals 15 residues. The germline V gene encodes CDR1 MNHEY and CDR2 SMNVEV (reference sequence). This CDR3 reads CASRPTGQGFWEQYF. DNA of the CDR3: TGTGCCAGCAGACCTACGGGACAGGGATTTTGGGAGCAGTACTTC.